Below, 10 T cell receptor beta chains from the same sample are listed, as sequenced in a study of cytomegalovirus exposure and HLA in healthy donors. The PCR ran on 60 Vbeta and 13 Jbeta primers. Sequencing was performed with immunoSEQ multiplex PCR; in TCRdb, only in-frame clones are kept and a portion is missing. The data show 150,000 to 200,000 clones, roughly 72% seen once. The sequenced sample was PBMCs. Receptors were obtained from a man aged 30-40 years in good health and CMV-seronegative.

CDR3 in DNA: TGTGCCAGCAGCTTAAATCTGCCAGGTCTTAGCTCCTACGAGCAGTACTTC. Its protein is CASSLNLPGLSSYEQYF. This sequence joins TRBV11-2 and TRBJ2-7, with no clear D. Trimming stripped 2 bases from V and 0 bases from J, with 17 bases between. Germline V CDR1 and CDR2: SGHAT, FQNNGV. The CDR3 has 17 residues.

The chain recombines TRBV4-1 with TRBJ1-4; 7 bases match TRBD1. The germline V gene encodes CDR1 MGHRA and CDR2 YSYEKL. V dropped 5 bases and J dropped 3; count of bases not matched to a gene: 12. The CDR3 covers 17 residues. Here the CDR3 reads CASSSPTGIGSNEKLFF. The CDR3 coding sequence is TGCGCCAGCAGCAGTCCGACAGGGATCGGCTCTAATGAAAAACTGTTTTTT.

This CDR3 reads CASSPPGNAGNTIYF. The DNA of the CDR3 is TGTGCCAGCAGCCCCCCAGGGAACGCTGGAAACACCATATATTTT. The chain uses TRBV5-4 and TRBJ1-3; the D gene is possibly TRBD1 (5 bases). Between the trimmed V and J ends, which lost 4 bases and 2 bases, there was a span of 13 bases. CDR3 length: 15 amino acids. Germline loops: CDR1 SGHNT, CDR2 YYREEE (reference sequence).

The rearrangement uses TRBV6-5 and TRBJ1-5; the match to TRBD1 covers 9 bases. J gave up 3 bases and V 6 bases, and 3 bases lay outside the gene matches. Germline assignment: CDR1 MNHEY and CDR2 SVGAGI. CDR3 size: 14 residues. CDR3 sequence: CASRRTGDNQPQHF. The CDR3 DNA sequence: TGTGCCAGCAGAAGGACAGGGGACAATCAGCCCCAGCATTTT.

This sequence joins TRBV2 and TRBJ1-5, with D possibly matching TRBD1 (6 bases). CDR1 and CDR2 (germline): SNHLY, FYNNEI. The CDR3 consists of 15 residues. V dropped 2 bases and J dropped 6 bases, with 14 bases sitting between them. The CDR3 protein is CASSEYGAGVQPQHF. CDR3 nucleotide sequence: TGTGCCAGCAGTGAATACGGGGCAGGGGTTCAGCCCCAGCATTTT.

The chain couples TRBV28 to TRBJ2-1; 7 bases are shared with TRBD1. V was clipped by 7 bases and J by 0 bases; unmatched bases: 9. Germline CDR1 is MDHEN and CDR2 is SYDVKM. The CDR3 spans 16 residues. Written as DNA, the CDR3 is TGTGCCAGCACCAACAGGGGCCTAAGCTCCTACAATGAGCAGTTCTTC. Translated, it gives CASTNRGLSSYNEQFF.

Only a few counts were recorded for this clone. The V and J genes are TRBV7-3 and TRBJ2-7; a possible D gene is TRBD2 (6 bases). Germline V CDR1 and CDR2: SGHTA, FQGTGA. Trimming pared 5 bases from V and 4 bases from J, leaving 15 bases between. The CDR3 length is 14 residues. The CDR3 here is CASSPTGGTYEQYF. Written as DNA, the CDR3 is TGTGCCAGCAGCCCCACCGGCGGGACGTACGAGCAGTACTTC.

This chain joins TRBV10-1 and TRBJ1-2; D remains ambiguous. V lost 6 bases and J 4 bases, leaving 6 bases between the germline ends. Per germline, CDR1 WNHNN and CDR2 SYGVQD (reference sequence). This CDR3 is built from 11 residues. The CDR3 DNA is TGCGCCAGCAGCGGAGGCTATGGCTACACCTTC. As protein: CASSGGYGYTF.

This clone has only one observation. The chain employs TRBV5-1 and TRBJ2-7, with D possibly TRBD2 on 6 matching bases. This CDR3 contains 14 residues. Trimming took 0 bases from V and 4 from J, leaving 11 bases between them. CDR1 is SGHRS and CDR2 is YFSETQ in the germline V gene. In DNA, the CDR3 is TGCGCCAGCAGCTTGGAGCGGGCTGCGTACGAGCAGTACTTC. Protein product: CASSLERAAYEQYF.

This clone was counted between two and nine times. The chain combines TRBV27 with TRBJ1-2; D is unresolved. Germline loops: CDR1 MNHEY, CDR2 SMNVEV (reference sequence). Trimming took 3 bases from V and 8 from J, leaving 10 bases between them. This CDR3 region has 12 residues. Here the CDR3 reads CASSFNGGGYTF. As DNA, the CDR3 is TGTGCCAGCAGTTTTAACGGAGGGGGCTACACCTTC.